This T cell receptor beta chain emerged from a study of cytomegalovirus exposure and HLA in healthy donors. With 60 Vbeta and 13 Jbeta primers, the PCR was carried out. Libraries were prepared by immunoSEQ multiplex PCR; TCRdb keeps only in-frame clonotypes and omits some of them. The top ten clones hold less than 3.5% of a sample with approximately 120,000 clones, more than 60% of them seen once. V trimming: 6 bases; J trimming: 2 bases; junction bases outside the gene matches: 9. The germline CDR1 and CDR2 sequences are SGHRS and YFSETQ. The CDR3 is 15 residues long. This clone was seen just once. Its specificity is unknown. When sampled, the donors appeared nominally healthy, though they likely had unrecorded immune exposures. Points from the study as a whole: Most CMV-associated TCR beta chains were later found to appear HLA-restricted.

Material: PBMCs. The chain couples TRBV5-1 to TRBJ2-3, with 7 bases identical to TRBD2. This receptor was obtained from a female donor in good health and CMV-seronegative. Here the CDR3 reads CASTRSGVATDTQYF. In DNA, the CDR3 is TGCGCCAGCACCCGAAGCGGGGTTGCCACAGATACGCAGTATTTT.